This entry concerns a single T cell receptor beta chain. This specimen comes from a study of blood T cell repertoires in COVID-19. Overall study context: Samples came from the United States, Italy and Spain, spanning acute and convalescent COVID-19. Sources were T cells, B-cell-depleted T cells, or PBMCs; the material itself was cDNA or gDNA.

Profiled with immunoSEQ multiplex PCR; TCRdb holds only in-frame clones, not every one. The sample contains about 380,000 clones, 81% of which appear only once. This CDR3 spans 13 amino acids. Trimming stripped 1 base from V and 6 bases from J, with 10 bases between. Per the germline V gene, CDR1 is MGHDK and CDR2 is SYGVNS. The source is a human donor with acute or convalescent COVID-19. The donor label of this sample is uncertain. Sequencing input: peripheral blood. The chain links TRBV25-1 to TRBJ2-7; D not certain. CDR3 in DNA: TGTGCCAGCAGTGAATGCTCGGGTTGCGAGCAGTACTTC. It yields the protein CASSECSGCEQYF.